This T cell receptor (beta chain) was captured in a study of beta chain features in type 1 diabetes. This CDR3 spans 18 amino acids. The germline CDR1 and CDR2 sequences are SGHTA and FQGNSA. J was trimmed by 2 bases and V by 1 base; bases with no gene match: 7. This clone came up a few times. Its matching antigen is unknown. General study points: Reduced insertions and increased deletions marked VDJ junctions in type 1 diabetes patients. When Type 1 diabetes patients were examined, their TCRB CDR3s proved moderately but significantly shorter in all four CD4+ subsets.

The whole isolated RNA underwent reverse transcription, so sequencing captured expressed TCRB transcripts. TCRdb's table, derived via immunoSEQ multiplex PCR, lists solely in-frame clones and lacks some. Of 140,000 to 150,000 clones detected, roughly 48% appear once; the ten largest clones hold under 0.45%. This chain uses TRBV7-2 with TRBJ2-1; TRBD2 aligns across 11 bases. This clonotype originated in a man aged 18 to 30 in good health. Sequencing was carried out using Tregs from blood. The CDR3 DNA is TGTGCCAGCAGCTTAGGAGCTAGCGGGGGGAGGGCCTACAATGAGCAGTTCTTC. Translation: CASSLGASGGRAYNEQFF.